Listed below are T cell receptor beta chains from one sample, sequenced in a study of T-cell memory formation after mild COVID-19. TCRdb re-analysed the 5' RACE reads in MiXCR, keeping a single row per CDR3 protein. Found here are 350,000 to 450,000 distinct CDR3 sequences, about 24% of them singletons; the top ten hold 8.5% to 9%. The sequenced sample consisted of PBMCs or a T cell subset sorted from them (not recorded which). The receptor source for this set is an adult woman who had mild COVID-19 (a few samples of this study predate the infection). Cell type and time point are not known. CDR3s include the opening cysteine and the closing phenylalanine or tryptophan. A D gene is named only where the DNA matches it firmly. Part of the rows lack a size; the others show once, few, many or a class for expanded clones.

TRBJ1-6 TRBV7-9 NA NA CASSSNLRGDESPLHF
TRBJ2-5 TRBV29-1 TRBD1 NA CSVAGQGPYQETQYF
TRBJ2-5 TRBV5-1 NA NA CASSPRRMQETQYF
TRBJ1-1 TRBV7-3 TRBD1 many CASSFRRGPNTEAFF
TRBJ2-7 TRBV2 NA NA CASRDTQYPYEQYF
TRBJ1-2 TRBV7-2 NA NA CASTPVVTFNYGYTF
TRBJ1-2 TRBV12-3/TRBV12-4 NA few CASSPLISAARAIHGYTF
TRBJ2-1 TRBV5-1 TRBD2 NA CASSPLAGGLNNEQFF
TRBJ2-3 TRBV29-1 NA few CSVVEGARDTQYF
TRBJ2-1 TRBV29-1 TRBD2 few CSVEFVTSGIRNEQFF
TRBJ2-3 TRBV9 NA few CASSVNVGTDTQYF